This T cell receptor beta chain was sequenced in a study of CD8+CD57+ T cells in acquired aplastic anemia. Turning to the study itself: The sorted CD4+ and CD8+ cells yielded an average around 3.4 ug of DNA. Some 10 million reads were obtained on average for healthy donor CD4+ cells. Study-wide points: Approximately 30 CD8+ CDR3 sequences were shared between patients and controls. Any difference that existed in CD8+ Simpson's diversity between patients and controls was not significant.

Comment on this clonotype: Its antigen is as yet unknown.

This CDR3 contains 15 residues. The germline CDR1 and CDR2 sequences are SGHDN and FVKESK. The V and J ends lost 1 base and 6 bases, in that order; junction bases with no gene match: 3. Researchers used genomic DNA as the template to profile TCR beta VDJ and CDR3. MiXCR, run by TCRdb on the reads, gives a single entry per CDR3 protein. The profile shows about 180,000 distinct CDR3 sequences, about half of them singletons. This TCR was recovered from a human donor in good health. Sequences were obtained from sorted CD4+, CD8+, or CD8+CD57+ T cells (not recorded which) from PBMCs. The gene calls are TRBV14 and TRBJ1-6; 7 positions match TRBD1. CDR3: CASSQVSGGNSPLHF. The CDR3 nucleotides are TGTGCCAGCAGCCAAGTGTCAGGGGGTAATTCACCCCTCCACTTT.